The T cell receptor beta chain under discussion was sequenced for a study of shared clonotypes between healthy human individuals. CDR3 length equals 13 residues. Germline V gene lookup returns CDR1 MNHNY and CDR2 SVGAGI (reference sequence). Produced via immunoSEQ multiplex PCR; TCRdb's table is partial and in-frame only. The sample contains roughly 520,000 clones, approximately 94% of which appear only once. Sequencing was carried out using naive CD4+ T cells sorted from blood. Subset given: CD45RA+ positively selected. The receptor's source is a woman aged 25-40 years in good health. This chain uses TRBV6-6 with TRBJ2-5; D may be TRBD2 (5 bases). The better agreement between TRBJ2-7 and the DNA end casts doubt on the J call. DNA for the CDR3: TGTGCCAGCAGCTCCGGGATCCCCTACGAGCAGTACTTC. It codes for CASSSGIPYEQYF.